The next 8 T cell receptor beta chains were all read from a single sample in a study of T-cell reconstitution after alpha-beta-depleted transplantation in children. Using unique molecular identifiers, the investigators prepared the TCRbeta library. TCRdb re-called the PCR reads through MiXCR, storing one row per CDR3 protein. The top ten hold about 2.8% of the sample, which has more than 200,000 distinct CDR3 sequences, over 20% seen once. The starting material was PBMCs, obtained before TCRalphabeta/CD19-depleted stem cell transplant. The receptors derive from a girl aged 2 to 10 with Fanconi anemia, due to receive a stem cell transplant.

In DNA form, the CDR3 reads TGCGCCAGCAGCTTTTCGGGGGCGGACACAGATACGCAGTATTTT. Encoded protein: CASSFSGADTDTQYF. The V and J genes are TRBV5-1 and TRBJ2-3; D assignment may be TRBD1 or TRBD2 (6 bases each). Germline V gene data show CDR1 as SGHRS and CDR2 as YFSETQ. Trimming removed 2 bases at V and 2 bases at J, with 12 bases between. The CDR3 extends over 15 amino acids.

This chain joins TRBV4-2 and TRBJ2-5; D may correspond to TRBD1 or TRBD2 (6 bases each). The V gene lost 3 bases and the J gene lost 5 bases, with 19 bases spanning the gap. The CDR3 is made up of 16 amino acids. Germline lookup yields CDR1 LGHNA and CDR2 YNFKEQ. CDR3 coding DNA: TGTGCCAGCAGCCAGGCCCGGACGGGGGCACAGGAGACCCAGTACTTC. Translation gives CASSQARTGAQETQYF.

This clonotype was counted at least ten times. This rearrangement joins TRBV20-1 to TRBJ2-7, with 12 positions matching TRBD2. With V trimmed by 1 base and J by 3 bases, 4 bases remained unmatched. The CDR3 loop spans 15 amino acids. CDR1 is DFQATT and CDR2 is SNEGSKA in the germline V gene (reference sequence). The CDR3 DNA reads as TGCAGTGCTAGAGTGGGACTAGCGGGCCGCTACGAGCAGTACTTC. Its translation: CSARVGLAGRYEQYF.

This clonotype was picked up many times. V and J are TRBV6-1 and TRBJ2-3, with no clear D. V was shortened by 3 bases and J by 4 bases, with 14 bases between the two germline ends. Per the germline V gene, CDR1 is MNHNS and CDR2 is SASEGT. CDR3 size: 15 residues. The CDR3 DNA is TGTGCCAGCAGTGACCCCCTTCAAACTGCAGATACGCAGTATTTT. Its protein product is CASSDPLQTADTQYF.

Ten or more counts support this clonotype. This sequence joins TRBV29-1 and TRBJ2-1, with TRBD1 matching over 8 bases. The CDR3 sequence is 11 residues long. Losses at the gene ends were 6 bases for V and 7 bases for J; bases not matched to a gene: 2. Germline values: CDR1 SQVTM, CDR2 ANQGSEA. The CDR3: CSVRQGNEQFF. The CDR3 coding sequence is TGCAGCGTAAGACAGGGGAATGAGCAGTTCTTC.

In this sample, this clonotype turned up many times. The genes are TRBV28 and TRBJ2-5, with 7 bases lining up with TRBD1. CDR1 and CDR2 (germline): MDHEN, SYDVKM. The CDR3 spans 14 residues. Trimming took 6 bases from V and 4 from J; bases not matched to a gene: 8. The CDR3 spells CASRSTGAGETQYF. The CDR3, as DNA: TGTGCCAGCAGGTCCACAGGGGCTGGAGAGACCCAGTACTTC.

There are many counts of this clonotype. J is TRBJ2-3 and V is TRBV10-3; D is perhaps TRBD1 (6 bases). The CDR3 extends over 20 amino acids. Looked up from germline, CDR1 is ENHRY and CDR2 is SYGVKD. The ends were cut back, 2 bases at V and 0 bases at J, with 24 bases in the middle. The CDR3 here is CAISEIWSSGVTTSTDTQYF. The CDR3 DNA sequence: TGTGCCATCAGTGAGATTTGGTCCTCAGGGGTCACCACTAGCACAGATACGCAGTATTTT.

This clonotype was counted a few times. The rearrangement links TRBV20-1 to TRBJ1-4, with D possibly TRBD1 on 5 matching bases. Trimming shortened V by 0 bases and J by 5 bases, and 13 bases separated the two germline ends. CDR3 length: 15 residues. Germline assignment: CDR1 DFQATT and CDR2 SNEGSKA (reference sequence). The CDR3 region has the DNA TGCAGTGCTAGAGATTGGCAGGGAGGGAATGAAAAACTGTTTTTT. Its translation: CSARDWQGGNEKLFF.